Below, one TCR beta chain is given with its context. Its antigen is not known. The PCR employed 60 Vbeta primers together with 13 Jbeta primers. Some clones are missing from TCRdb's copy, which holds only in-frame ones; the method was immunoSEQ multiplex PCR. The table includes some 120,000 clones, around 80% detected once. The data were taken from a study of cytomegalovirus exposure and HLA in healthy donors. Looking at the study overall: The Caucasian-associated ancestry cluster held more than 80% of under 450 genotyped donors. Regarding the study as a whole: Several V segments, TRBV6-2 and TRBV6-3 among them, could not be told apart and were dropped. In presence/absence analyses, roughly uniform sequencing depth across donors was assumed. The authors considered a cluster of highly shared sequence variants likely to be a sequencing artifact.

The CDR3 totals 15 residues. The origin of this receptor is a man younger than 40 in good health and CMV-seropositive. Sequenced material: PBMCs. The J gene is TRBJ1-5, the V gene TRBV21-1. TRBV21-1 represents a pseudogene. CDR3 region: CARNPYGESNQPQHF. Here the CDR3 DNA reads TGTGCCAGAAACCCGTACGGAGAAAGCAATCAGCCCCAGCATTTT.